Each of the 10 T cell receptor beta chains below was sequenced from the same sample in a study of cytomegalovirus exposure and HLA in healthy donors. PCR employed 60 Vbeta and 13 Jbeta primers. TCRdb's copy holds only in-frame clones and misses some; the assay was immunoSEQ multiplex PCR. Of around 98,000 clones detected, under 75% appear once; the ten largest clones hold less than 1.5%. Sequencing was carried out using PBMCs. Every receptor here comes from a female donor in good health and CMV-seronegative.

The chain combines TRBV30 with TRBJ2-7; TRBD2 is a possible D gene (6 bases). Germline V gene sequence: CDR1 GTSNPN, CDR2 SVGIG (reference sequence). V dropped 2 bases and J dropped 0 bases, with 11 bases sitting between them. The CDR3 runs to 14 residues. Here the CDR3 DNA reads TGTGCCTGGAGTCTGGGGGGAAGCTCCTACGAGCAGTACTTC. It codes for CAWSLGGSSYEQYF.

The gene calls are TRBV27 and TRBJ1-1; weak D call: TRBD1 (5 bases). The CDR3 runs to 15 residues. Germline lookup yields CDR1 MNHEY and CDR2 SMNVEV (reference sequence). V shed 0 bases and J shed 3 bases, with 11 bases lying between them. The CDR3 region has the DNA TGTGCCAGCAGTTTATCGATTGGGGGGGACACTGAAGCTTTCTTT. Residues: CASSLSIGGDTEAFF.

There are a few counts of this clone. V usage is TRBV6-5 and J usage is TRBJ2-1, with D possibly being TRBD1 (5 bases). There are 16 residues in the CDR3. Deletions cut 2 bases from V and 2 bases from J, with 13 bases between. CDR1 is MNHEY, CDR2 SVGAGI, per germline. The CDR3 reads CASSYIDRKPYNEQFF. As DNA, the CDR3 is TGTGCCAGCAGTTACATTGACAGAAAACCCTACAATGAGCAGTTCTTC.

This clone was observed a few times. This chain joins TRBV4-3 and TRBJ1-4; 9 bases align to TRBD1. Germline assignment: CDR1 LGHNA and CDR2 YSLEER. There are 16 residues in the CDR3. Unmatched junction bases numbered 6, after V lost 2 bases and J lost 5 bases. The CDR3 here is CASSQFPGTGNEKLFF. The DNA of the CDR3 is TGCGCCAGCAGCCAATTTCCCGGGACAGGGAATGAAAAACTGTTTTTT.

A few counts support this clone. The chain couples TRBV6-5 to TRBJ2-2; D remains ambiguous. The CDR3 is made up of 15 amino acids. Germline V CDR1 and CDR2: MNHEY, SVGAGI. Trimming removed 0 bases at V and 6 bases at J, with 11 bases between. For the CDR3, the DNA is TGTGCCAGCAGTTACTCTGCCCCCCGGGCCGGGGAGCTGTTTTTT. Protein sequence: CASSYSAPRAGELFF.

CDR3 region: CSVVVWDIGKTQYF. CDR3 nucleotide sequence: TGCAGCGTTGTGGTTTGGGACATAGGAAAGACCCAGTACTTC. V usage is TRBV29-1 and J usage is TRBJ2-5; possibly TRBD1 for D (6 bases). Germline V gene data show CDR1 as SQVTM and CDR2 as ANQGSEA. This CDR3 has 14 amino acids. Trimming removed 4 bases at V and 6 bases at J, with 18 bases between.

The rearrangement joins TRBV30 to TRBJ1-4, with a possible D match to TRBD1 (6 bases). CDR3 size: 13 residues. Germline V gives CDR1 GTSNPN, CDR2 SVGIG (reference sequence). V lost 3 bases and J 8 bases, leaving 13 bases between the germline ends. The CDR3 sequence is CAWRKTGGEKLFF. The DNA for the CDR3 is TGTGCCTGGAGGAAGACAGGTGGAGAAAAACTGTTTTTT.

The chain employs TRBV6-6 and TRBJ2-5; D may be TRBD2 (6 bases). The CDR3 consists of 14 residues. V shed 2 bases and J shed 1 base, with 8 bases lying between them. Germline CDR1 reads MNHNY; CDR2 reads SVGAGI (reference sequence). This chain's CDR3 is CASSYMGGQETQYF. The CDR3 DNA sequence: TGTGCCAGCAGTTACATGGGGGGCCAAGAGACCCAGTACTTC.

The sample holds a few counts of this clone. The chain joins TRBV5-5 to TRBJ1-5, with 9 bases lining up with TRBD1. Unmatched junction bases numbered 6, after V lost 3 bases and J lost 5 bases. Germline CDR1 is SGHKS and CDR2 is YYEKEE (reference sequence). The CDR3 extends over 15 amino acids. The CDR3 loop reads CASSSAGTGYQPQHF. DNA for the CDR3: TGTGCCAGCAGCTCAGCCGGGACAGGGTATCAGCCCCAGCATTTT. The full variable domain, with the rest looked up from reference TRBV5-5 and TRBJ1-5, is DAGVTQSPTHLIKTRGQQVTLRCSPISGHKSVSWYQQVLGQGPQFIFQYYEKEERGRGNFPDRFSARQFPNYSSELNVNALLLGDSALYLCASSSAGTGYQPQHFGDGTRLSIL.

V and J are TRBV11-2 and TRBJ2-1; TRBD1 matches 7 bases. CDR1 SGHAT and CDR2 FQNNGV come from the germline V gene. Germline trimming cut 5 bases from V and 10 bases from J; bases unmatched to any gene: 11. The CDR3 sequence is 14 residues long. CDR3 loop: CASSPQTGLSEQFF. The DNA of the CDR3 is TGTGCCAGCAGCCCTCAGACAGGGCTGAGCGAGCAGTTCTTC.